This is a list of T cell receptor beta chains from one sample in a study of shared clonotypes between healthy human individuals. Clones were sequenced by immunoSEQ multiplex PCR, and TCRdb holds only the in-frame ones, with some missing. The repertoire consists of some 470,000 clones, with 75% to 85% occurring once and the leading ten covering 10% to 15%. Input material: PBMCs. The source of these receptors is a woman in her thirties or forties in good health. Some clones in this sample may be carry-over from other donors' samples. Both conserved end residues are trimmed from each CDR3. Part of the rows lack a size; the others show once, few, many or a class for expanded clones.

clone size,V gene,J gene,CDR3 protein
.,TRBV20-1,TRBJ1-2,SPREGYGYT
once,TRBV5-1,TRBJ1-1,ASSLVQGTEAF
.,TRBV6-4,TRBJ2-6,ASSEFPTSSGANVLT
few,TRBV13,TRBJ2-1,ASSFGQRTYNEQF
.,TRBV5-1,TRBJ2-3,ASGVTGLSTDTQY
.,TRBV21-1,TRBJ2-1,ASSKGEGGPDNEQF
few,TRBV19,TRBJ1-2,ASTTTPRGGIGYT
.,TRBV18,TRBJ2-7,ASSPRGGVSYEQY
.,TRBV12-1,TRBJ1-2,ASSFDTWGLYGYT
.,TRBV11-3,TRBJ2-5,ASSRTAGGPQETQY
many,TRBV28,TRBJ1-1,ASSIPRANTEAF
.,TRBV7-8,TRBJ1-3,ASSPEGRISGNTIY
few,TRBV2,TRBJ2-5,ASSEEGTVEY
.,TRBV2,TRBJ2-1,ASSPGWDEQF
.,TRBV7-2,TRBJ2-3,ASSFKRQQNTDTQY
.,TRBV15,TRBJ2-1,ATSSWTKREHEQF
.,TRBV5-1,TRBJ1-2,ASTIGPGGDGYT
.,TRBV6-5,TRBJ2-2,ASRPGGRGELF
.,TRBV19,TRBJ1-5,ASSMIGSSNQPQH
.,TRBV7-2,TRBJ2-2,ASSLMTVHTGELF
.,TRBV5-4,TRBJ2-3,ASADDSTDSTDTQY
.,TRBV9,TRBJ2-7,ASSPRTEATYEQY
.,TRBV29-1,TRBJ2-1,SVEYWVALQGNNEQF
once,TRBV19,TRBJ1-5,ASSREGEQPQH
.,TRBV7-3,TRBJ2-6,ASSFGVSGANVLT
few,TRBV5-4,TRBJ2-2,ASSLQKGRGAGELF
.,TRBV28,TRBJ1-4,ATKGRAFNEKLF
.,TRBV5-1,TRBJ2-1,ASSPNIGGNEQF
few,TRBV28,.,ASTSWQGRIIAGSLYEQY
.,TRBV4-2,TRBJ2-6,ASSQATSSGANVLT
many,TRBV30,TRBJ2-7,AWRLAGGLWDEQY
many,TRBV5-1,TRBJ2-3,ASRSTTSQDTQY
.,TRBV5-1,TRBJ2-6,ASSLEGSGANVLT
few,TRBV27,TRBJ1-1,ASRTPQGKGEAF
few,TRBV7-2,TRBJ2-1,ATEPLGREVNPQF
.,TRBV4-2,TRBJ2-5,ASSQGKVGTTQMETQY
.,TRBV18,TRBJ2-3,ASSPPAAVSTDTQY
.,TRBV6-6,TRBJ2-2,ASSYTDTNTGELF
.,TRBV28,TRBJ1-5,ASSLGTPREPQH
.,TRBV5-8,TRBJ2-4,ASSLVVLSAKNIQY
.,TRBV7-9,TRBJ1-2,ATTNGG
.,TRBV7-7,TRBJ2-7,ASSLRQGSSCEQY
.,TRBV5-1,TRBJ2-7,ASSLGGRVDEQY
.,TRBV1,TRBJ2-7,TSSQVWSEQY
.,TRBV4-1,TRBJ2-7,ASSQSQGEQY
many,TRBV5-1,TRBJ2-7,ASRRSGSTDEQY
few,TRBV7-9,TRBJ2-5,ASRPGQGEEETQY
.,TRBV10-3,TRBJ2-7,AIRTGGYEQY
.,TRBV7-3,TRBJ2-1,ASSRLAGGAYNEQF
.,TRBV2,TRBJ1-4,ASSEEGTTNEKLF
.,TRBV7-9,TRBJ2-7,ASSLTGYEQY
.,TRBV2,TRBJ1-5,ASSPEGAEYQPQH
.,TRBV30,TRBJ2-7,AWSRFDPGIWGYEQY
.,TRBV15,TRBJ2-3,ATSRDSGTGTDTQY
.,TRBV5-1,TRBJ2-1,ASRPTGLAGNEQF